The 12 T cell receptor beta chains below come from one sample, sequenced in a study of cytomegalovirus exposure and HLA in healthy donors. The PCR used 60 Vbeta and 13 Jbeta primers. The data were produced by immunoSEQ multiplex PCR, yet TCRdb's version contains in-frame clones alone and is incomplete. The table lists 120,000 or so clones, 80% of them singletons. Sequenced input: PBMCs. The receptor set was obtained from a man in his forties in good health and CMV-seronegative.

The genes are TRBV7-9 and TRBJ2-7; 7 bases match TRBD1. Germline assignment: CDR1 SEHNR and CDR2 FQNEAQ (reference sequence). This CDR3 has 16 residues. The J segment lost 1 base and the V segment lost 3 bases, leaving 9 bases of the junction unmatched. The CDR3 reads CASSFFGDSPSYEQYF. The DNA for the CDR3 is TGTGCCAGCAGCTTCTTCGGGGACAGTCCATCCTACGAGCAGTACTTC. Variable domain in full (rest from reference TRBV7-9 and TRBJ2-7): DTGVSQNPRHKITKRGQNVTFRCDPISEHNRLYWYRQTLGQGPEFLTYFQNEAQLEKSRLLSDRFSAERPKGSFSTLEIQRTEQGDSAMYLCASSFFGDSPSYEQYFGPGTRLTVT.

This clone was picked up a small number of times. This chain links TRBV30 with TRBJ2-2; 7 positions match TRBD2. Germline trimming cut 5 bases from V and 2 bases from J; bases unmatched to any gene: 2. Germline V CDR1 and CDR2: GTSNPN, SVGIG (reference sequence). The CDR3 spans 13 residues. In DNA, the CDR3 is TGTGCCTGGGGGGAGGGCAACACCGGGGAGCTGTTTTTT. Translating gives CAWGEGNTGELFF.

This chain links TRBV25-1 with TRBJ1-4; D unresolved. V was pared by 6 bases and J by 8 bases, with 19 bases between. The CDR3 extends over 15 amino acids. Germline V gene data show CDR1 as MGHDK and CDR2 as SYGVNS. CDR3 region: CASSGGMRAGEKLFF. Written as DNA, the CDR3 is TGTGCCAGCAGCGGCGGCATGAGGGCTGGAGAAAAACTGTTTTTT.

The V call is TRBV5-1, the J call TRBJ2-3; 9 bases fit TRBD2. The CDR3 spans 17 residues. Unmatched junction bases numbered 11, after V lost 0 bases and J lost 6 bases. Looked up from germline, CDR1 is SGHRS and CDR2 is YFSETQ. This chain's CDR3 is CASSLAPSAGGHDTQYF. In DNA, the CDR3 is TGCGCCAGCAGCTTGGCCCCCTCGGCGGGGGGGCACGATACGCAGTATTTT.

The chain carries TRBV15 and TRBJ2-1; TRBD2 is a possible D gene (6 bases). V lost 0 bases, J lost 3 bases, and 9 bases lay in between. This CDR3 is 15 amino acids long. Germline V CDR1 and CDR2: LNHNV, YYDKDF (reference sequence). The CDR3 DNA reads TGTGCCACCAGCAGAGACCGGACTATCTACAATGAGCAGTTCTTC. Its protein is CATSRDRTIYNEQFF.

V and J are TRBV18 and TRBJ2-7; D is possibly TRBD1 (6 bases). The V and J ends lost 2 bases and 2 bases respectively, with 10 bases between them. There are 14 residues in the CDR3. Germline V gene data show CDR1 as KGHSH and CDR2 as LQKENI. The CDR3 is CASSPGTSAYEQYF. The DNA of the CDR3 is TGTGCCAGCTCACCAGGGACATCGGCCTACGAGCAGTACTTC.

This chain uses TRBV29-1 with TRBJ2-7, with D possibly matching TRBD2 (6 bases). Germline lookup yields CDR1 SQVTM and CDR2 ANQGSEA. The CDR3 totals 12 residues. Trimming pared 1 base from V and 7 bases from J, leaving 11 bases between. CDR3 in amino acids: CSVEVRGSEQYF. CDR3 nucleotides: TGCAGCGTTGAAGTTCGGGGGAGTGAGCAGTACTTC.

The chain couples TRBV25-1 to TRBJ2-5; D is perhaps TRBD2 (6 bases). This CDR3 has 15 amino acids. V was cut by 4 bases and J by 7 bases, with 19 bases left in between. Germline assignment: CDR1 MGHDK and CDR2 SYGVNS. The DNA of the CDR3 is TGTGCCAGCAGTGTTTCCGGGGGATGGGGGACGACCCAGTACTTC. Amino acid sequence: CASSVSGGWGTTQYF.

The sample holds a few counts of this clone. The V and J genes are TRBV27 and TRBJ2-3; D uncertain. Trimming cost V 5 bases and J 7 bases, with 22 bases left between them. Germline V lookup: CDR1 MNHEY, CDR2 SMNVEV (reference sequence). This CDR3 is 16 amino acids long. Written as DNA, the CDR3 is TGTGCCAGCAGTACCGCGTGGCAGGTTTTGTTGAATACGCAGTATTTT. Residues: CASSTAWQVLLNTQYF.

The gene calls are TRBV2 and TRBJ2-7; possible D gene TRBD1, 6 bases. There are 14 residues in the CDR3. The V gene's germline CDR1 is SNHLY and CDR2 FYNNEI. The V gene lost 6 bases and the J gene lost 0 bases, with 12 bases spanning the gap. CDR3 loop: CASSSQGSSYEQYF. The CDR3 DNA sequence: TGTGCCAGCAGCTCCCAGGGGAGCTCCTACGAGCAGTACTTC.

The V gene is TRBV28, the J gene TRBJ2-3, with D perhaps matching TRBD2 (5 bases). V was trimmed by 4 bases and J by 11 bases, leaving 10 bases between them. This CDR3 has 11 residues. CDR1 MDHEN and CDR2 SYDVKM come from the germline V gene. In nucleotides, the CDR3 is TGTGCCAGCAGTTCCGGACTGGAGCAGTATTTT. Encoded protein: CASSSGLEQYF.

The chain joins TRBV4-1 to TRBJ2-3; 11 bases agree with TRBD2. V was clipped by 0 bases and J by 6 bases; unmatched bases: 14. The germline gives CDR1 MGHRA, CDR2 YSYEKL. The length of the CDR3 is 19 residues. CDR3 in amino acids: CASSQDNPTSGGIGDTQYF. In DNA form, the CDR3 reads TGCGCCAGCAGCCAAGATAACCCTACTAGCGGGGGTATCGGGGATACGCAGTATTTT.